The rows below give T cell receptor beta chains drawn from one sample of a study of blood T cell repertoires in COVID-19. Libraries were prepared by immunoSEQ multiplex PCR; TCRdb keeps only in-frame clonotypes and omits some of them. In the table there are a few hundred thousand clones, more than 70% of which are singletons. Sequenced: PBMCs or T cells enriched from blood (not recorded which). These receptors all come from a woman between 18 and 30 years old who had been exposed to COVID-19. CDR3s include the opening cysteine and the closing phenylalanine or tryptophan. The order of the fields is D gene, J gene, V gene, CDR3 protein, CDR3 DNA. A D gene is named only where the DNA matches it firmly.

d_call: TRBD1; j_call: TRBJ1-4; v_call: TRBV18; cdr3_aa: CASSPLQGQGNEKLFF; cdr3_nt: TGTGCCAGCTCACCCCTCCAGGGACAGGGGAATGAAAAACTGTTTTTT
d_call: TRBD2; j_call: TRBJ2-7; v_call: TRBV4-1; cdr3_aa: CASSQLTTGTSGYEQYF; cdr3_nt: TGCGCCAGCAGCCAGCTTACGACCGGGACTAGCGGCTACGAGCAGTACTTC
d_call: -; j_call: TRBJ2-3; v_call: TRBV9; cdr3_aa: CASSGSGGTDTQYF; cdr3_nt: TGTGCCAGCAGCGGTTCCGGGGGAACAGATACGCAGTATTTT
d_call: -; j_call: TRBJ2-7; v_call: TRBV5-6; cdr3_aa: CASSGRSYSYEQYF; cdr3_nt: TGTGCCAGCAGCGGCCGGAGCTACTCCTACGAGCAGTACTTC
d_call: -; j_call: TRBJ2-7; v_call: TRBV18; cdr3_aa: CASSPPGQSTLREQYF; cdr3_nt: TGTGCCAGCTCACCACCTGGCCAATCGACTTTACGGGAGCAGTACTTC
d_call: -; j_call: TRBJ1-1; v_call: TRBV3-1/TRBV3-2; cdr3_aa: CASSQMEGNTEAFF; cdr3_nt: TGTGCCAGCAGCCAAATGGAGGGGAACACTGAAGCTTTCTTT
d_call: -; j_call: TRBJ1-5; v_call: TRBV7-8; cdr3_aa: CASRGGGNQPQHF; cdr3_nt: TGTGCCAGCAGAGGGGGGGGCAATCAGCCCCAGCATTTT
d_call: -; j_call: TRBJ2-3; v_call: TRBV2; cdr3_aa: CAGQQGSSTDTQYF; cdr3_nt: TGTGCCGGCCAACAGGGCAGCAGCACAGATACGCAGTATTTT
d_call: TRBD2; j_call: TRBJ2-7; v_call: TRBV2; cdr3_aa: CASSEILAGGEQYF; cdr3_nt: TGTGCCAGCAGTGAAATCCTAGCGGGGGGTGAGCAGTACTTC
d_call: -; j_call: TRBJ1-2; v_call: TRBV6-5; cdr3_aa: CASRSDSVDTF; cdr3_nt: TGTGCCAGCAGGTCCGACAGTGTGGACACCTTC
d_call: -; j_call: TRBJ1-5; v_call: TRBV5-6; cdr3_aa: CASSGAKERGFRNQPQHF; cdr3_nt: TGTGCCAGCAGCGGGGCAAAGGAAAGGGGCTTTCGCAATCAGCCCCAGCATTTT
d_call: TRBD2; j_call: TRBJ2-6; v_call: TRBV7-2; cdr3_aa: CASSLDGGGPGANVLTF; cdr3_nt: TGTGCCAGCAGCTTAGATGGCGGGGGACCTGGGGCCAACGTCCTGACTTTC
d_call: -; j_call: TRBJ2-7; v_call: TRBV21-1; cdr3_aa: CASSQARSGIPQYEQYF; cdr3_nt: TGTGCCAGCAGCCAAGCGCGATCAGGGATACCCCAGTACGAGCAGTACTTC
d_call: TRBD2; j_call: TRBJ2-7; v_call: TRBV3-1/TRBV3-2; cdr3_aa: CASSPLPTGLAAGYEQYF; cdr3_nt: TGTGCCAGCAGCCCTCTTCCTACGGGACTAGCGGCAGGCTACGAGCAGTACTTC